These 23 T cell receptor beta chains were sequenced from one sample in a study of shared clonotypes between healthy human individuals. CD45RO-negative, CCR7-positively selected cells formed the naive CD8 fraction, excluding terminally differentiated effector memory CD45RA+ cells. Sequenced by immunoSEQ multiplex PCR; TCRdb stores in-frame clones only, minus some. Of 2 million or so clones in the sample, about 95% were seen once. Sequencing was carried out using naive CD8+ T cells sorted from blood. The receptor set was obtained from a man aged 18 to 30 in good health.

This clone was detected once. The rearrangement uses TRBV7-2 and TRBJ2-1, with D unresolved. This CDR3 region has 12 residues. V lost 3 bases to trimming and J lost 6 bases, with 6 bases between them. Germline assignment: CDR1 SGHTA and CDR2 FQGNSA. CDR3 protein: CASSFAVNEQFF. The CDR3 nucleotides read TGTGCCAGCAGCTTCGCCGTCAATGAGCAGTTCTTC. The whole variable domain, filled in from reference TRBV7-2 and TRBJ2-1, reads GAGVSQSPSNKVTEKGKDVELRCDPISGHTALYWYRQSLGQGLEFLIYFQGNSAPDKSGLPSDRFSAERTGGSVSTLTIQRTQQEDSAVYLCASSFAVNEQFFGPGTRLTVL.

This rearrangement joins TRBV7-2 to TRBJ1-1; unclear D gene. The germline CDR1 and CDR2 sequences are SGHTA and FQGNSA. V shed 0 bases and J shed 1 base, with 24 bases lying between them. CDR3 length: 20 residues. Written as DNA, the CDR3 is TGTGCCAGCAGCTTAGCGTCGGGTCACATTAGGGTAGCCGAGAACACTGAAGCTTTCTTT. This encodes CASSLASGHIRVAENTEAFF.

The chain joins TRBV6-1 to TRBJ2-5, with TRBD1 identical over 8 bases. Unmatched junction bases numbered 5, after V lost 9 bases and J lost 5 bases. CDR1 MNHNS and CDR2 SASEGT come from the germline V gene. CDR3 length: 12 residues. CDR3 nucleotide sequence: TGTGCCAGTAGGACAGGGATGGAGACCCAGTACTTC. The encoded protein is CASRTGMETQYF.

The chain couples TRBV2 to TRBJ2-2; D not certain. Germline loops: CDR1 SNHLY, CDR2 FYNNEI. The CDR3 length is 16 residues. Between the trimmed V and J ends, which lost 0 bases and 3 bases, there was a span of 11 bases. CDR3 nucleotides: TGTGCCAGCAGTGAAGCCCCCGGCGGCCACACCGGGGAGCTGTTTTTT. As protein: CASSEAPGGHTGELFF.

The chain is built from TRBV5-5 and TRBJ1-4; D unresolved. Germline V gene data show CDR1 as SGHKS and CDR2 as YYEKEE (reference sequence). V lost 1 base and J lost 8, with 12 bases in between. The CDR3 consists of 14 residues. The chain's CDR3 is CASSLTGMEEKLFF. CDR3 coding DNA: TGTGCCAGCAGCTTGACGGGGATGGAGGAAAAACTGTTTTTT.

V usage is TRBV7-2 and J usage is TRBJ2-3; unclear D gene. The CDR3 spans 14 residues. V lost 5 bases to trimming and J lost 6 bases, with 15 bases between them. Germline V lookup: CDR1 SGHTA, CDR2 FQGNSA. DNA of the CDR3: TGTGCCAGCAGCCCCAGGTCGCTCGGTGATACGCAGTATTTT. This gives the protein CASSPRSLGDTQYF.

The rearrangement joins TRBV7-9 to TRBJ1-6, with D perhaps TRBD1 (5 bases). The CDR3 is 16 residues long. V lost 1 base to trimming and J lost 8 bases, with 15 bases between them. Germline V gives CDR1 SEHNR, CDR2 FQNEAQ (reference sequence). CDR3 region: CASSLEIRGDDSPLHF. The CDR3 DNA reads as TGTGCCAGCAGCTTAGAGATACGAGGGGATGATTCACCCCTCCACTTT.

The CDR3 DNA reads as TGTGCCAGCAGCCCCCAGGGAGTAGCGGTTTACGAGCAGTACTTC. The encoded protein is CASSPQGVAVYEQYF. The chain employs TRBV7-2 and TRBJ2-7; tentative D call: TRBD2 (6 bases). Trimming pared 5 bases from V and 4 bases from J, leaving 18 bases between. CDR3 length: 15 residues. Germline V gene lookup returns CDR1 SGHTA and CDR2 FQGNSA.

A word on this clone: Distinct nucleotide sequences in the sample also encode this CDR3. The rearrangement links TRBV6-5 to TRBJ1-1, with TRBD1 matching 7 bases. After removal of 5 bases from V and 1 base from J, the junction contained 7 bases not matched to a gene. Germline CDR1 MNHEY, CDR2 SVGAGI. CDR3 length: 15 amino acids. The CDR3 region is CASSLTGTENTEAFF. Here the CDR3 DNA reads TGTGCCAGCAGTCTCACCGGGACAGAGAACACTGAAGCTTTCTTT.

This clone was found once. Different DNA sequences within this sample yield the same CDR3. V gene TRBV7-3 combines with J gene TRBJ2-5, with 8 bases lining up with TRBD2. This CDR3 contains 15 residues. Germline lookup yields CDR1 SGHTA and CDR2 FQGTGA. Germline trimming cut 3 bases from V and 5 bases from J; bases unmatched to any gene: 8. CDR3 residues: CASSLTAGGQETQYF. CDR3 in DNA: TGTGCCAGCAGCTTGACGGCGGGGGGCCAGGAGACCCAGTACTTC.

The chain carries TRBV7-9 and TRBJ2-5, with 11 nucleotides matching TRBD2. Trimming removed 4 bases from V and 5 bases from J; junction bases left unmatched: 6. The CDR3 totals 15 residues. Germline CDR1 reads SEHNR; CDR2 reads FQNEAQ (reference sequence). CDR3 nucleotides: TGTGCCAGCAGCTCGGTACTAGCGGGGGCCGAGACCCAGTACTTC. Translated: CASSSVLAGAETQYF.

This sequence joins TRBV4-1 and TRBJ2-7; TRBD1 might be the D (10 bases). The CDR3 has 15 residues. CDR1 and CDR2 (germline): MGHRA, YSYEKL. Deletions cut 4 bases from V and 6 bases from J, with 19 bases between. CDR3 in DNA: TGCGCCAGCAGCCCTAGCGGGACAGGGGTTAGCGAGCAGTACTTC. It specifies CASSPSGTGVSEQYF.

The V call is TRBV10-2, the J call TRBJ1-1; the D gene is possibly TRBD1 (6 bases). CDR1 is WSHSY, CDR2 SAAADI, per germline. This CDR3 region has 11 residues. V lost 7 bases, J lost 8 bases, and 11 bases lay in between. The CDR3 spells CASISGQEAFF. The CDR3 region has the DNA TGCGCCAGCATCTCAGGACAGGAAGCTTTCTTT.

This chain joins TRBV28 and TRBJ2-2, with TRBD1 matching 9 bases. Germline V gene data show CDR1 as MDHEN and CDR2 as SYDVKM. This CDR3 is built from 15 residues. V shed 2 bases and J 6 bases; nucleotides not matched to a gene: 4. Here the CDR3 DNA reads TGTGCCAGCAGTTTAGGGACAGGGCTATCCGGGGAGCTGTTTTTT. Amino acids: CASSLGTGLSGELFF. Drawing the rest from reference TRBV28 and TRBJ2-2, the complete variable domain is DVKVTQSSRYLVKRTGEKVFLECVQDMDHENMFWYRQDPGLGLRLIYFSYDVKMKEKGDIPEGYSVSREKKERFSLILESASTNQTSMYLCASSLGTGLSGELFFGEGSRLTVL.

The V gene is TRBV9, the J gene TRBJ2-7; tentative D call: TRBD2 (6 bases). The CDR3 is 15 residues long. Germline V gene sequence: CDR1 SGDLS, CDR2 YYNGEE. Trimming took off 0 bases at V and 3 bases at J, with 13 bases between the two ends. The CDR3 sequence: CASSVAAGLSYEQYF. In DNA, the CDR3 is TGTGCCAGCAGCGTAGCGGCGGGACTCAGCTACGAGCAGTACTTC.

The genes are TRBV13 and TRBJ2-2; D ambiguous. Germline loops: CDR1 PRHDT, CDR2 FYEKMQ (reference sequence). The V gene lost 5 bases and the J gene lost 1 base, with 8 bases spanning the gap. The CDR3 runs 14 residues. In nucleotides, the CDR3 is TGTGCCAGCAGCGGCTCCATGAACACCGGGGAGCTGTTTTTT. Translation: CASSGSMNTGELFF.

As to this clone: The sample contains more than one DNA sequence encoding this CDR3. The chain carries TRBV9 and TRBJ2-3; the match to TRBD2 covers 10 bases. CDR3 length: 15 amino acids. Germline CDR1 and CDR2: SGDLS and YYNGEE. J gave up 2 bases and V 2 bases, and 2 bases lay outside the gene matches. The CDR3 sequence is CASSVSGGSTDTQYF. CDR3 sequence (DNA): TGTGCCAGCAGCGTTAGCGGGGGGTCCACAGATACGCAGTATTTT.

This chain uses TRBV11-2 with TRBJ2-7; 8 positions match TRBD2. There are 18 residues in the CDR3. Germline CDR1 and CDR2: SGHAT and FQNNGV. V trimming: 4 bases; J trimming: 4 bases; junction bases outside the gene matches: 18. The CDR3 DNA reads TGTGCCAGCAGCTCAAGGAACGGGAGGGGGTCGGTGGGATACGAGCAGTACTTC. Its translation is CASSSRNGRGSVGYEQYF.

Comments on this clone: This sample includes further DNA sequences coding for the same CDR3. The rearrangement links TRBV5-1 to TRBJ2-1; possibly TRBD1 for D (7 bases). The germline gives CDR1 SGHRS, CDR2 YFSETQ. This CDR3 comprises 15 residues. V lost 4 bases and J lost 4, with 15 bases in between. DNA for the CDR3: TGCGCCAGCAGCCCAAGGGGGGACAGTTACAATGAGCAGTTCTTC. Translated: CASSPRGDSYNEQFF. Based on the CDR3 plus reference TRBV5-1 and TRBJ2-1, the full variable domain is KAGVTQTPRYLIKTRGQQVTLSCSPISGHRSVSWYQQTPGQGLQFLFEYFSETQRNKGNFPGRFSGRQFSNSRSEMNVSTLELGDSALYLCASSPRGDSYNEQFFGPGTRLTVL.

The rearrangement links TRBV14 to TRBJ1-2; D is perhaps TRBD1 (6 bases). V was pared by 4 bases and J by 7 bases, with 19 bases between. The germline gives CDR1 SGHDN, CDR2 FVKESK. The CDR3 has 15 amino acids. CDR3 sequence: CASSPTQVGGLGYTF. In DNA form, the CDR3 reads TGTGCCAGCAGCCCCACCCAGGTTGGGGGGCTTGGCTACACCTTC.

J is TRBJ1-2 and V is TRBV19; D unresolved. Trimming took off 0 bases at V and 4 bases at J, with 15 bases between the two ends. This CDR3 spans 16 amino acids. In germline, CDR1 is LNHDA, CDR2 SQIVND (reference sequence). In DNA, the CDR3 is TGTGCCAGTAGTATAGATCCTACAGATAACTCCTATGGCTACACCTTC. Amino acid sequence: CASSIDPTDNSYGYTF.

CDR3 DNA: TGTGCCAGCAGTCACGGGGTCGGGGGCGAGCAGCCCCAGCATTTT. Its translation: CASSHGVGGEQPQHF. V is TRBV5-4 and J is TRBJ1-5; maybe TRBD1 (6 bases). Germline CDR1 reads SGHNT; CDR2 reads YYREEE (reference sequence). The CDR3 has 15 amino acids. The V and J ends lost 5 bases and 7 bases respectively, with 19 bases between them.

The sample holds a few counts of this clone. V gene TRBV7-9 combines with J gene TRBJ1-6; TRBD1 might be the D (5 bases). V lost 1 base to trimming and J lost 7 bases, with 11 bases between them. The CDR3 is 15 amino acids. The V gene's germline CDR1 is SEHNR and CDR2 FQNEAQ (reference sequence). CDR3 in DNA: TGTGCCAGCAGCTTAGTGGAGGGGCCCAATTCACCCCTCCACTTT. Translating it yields CASSLVEGPNSPLHF.